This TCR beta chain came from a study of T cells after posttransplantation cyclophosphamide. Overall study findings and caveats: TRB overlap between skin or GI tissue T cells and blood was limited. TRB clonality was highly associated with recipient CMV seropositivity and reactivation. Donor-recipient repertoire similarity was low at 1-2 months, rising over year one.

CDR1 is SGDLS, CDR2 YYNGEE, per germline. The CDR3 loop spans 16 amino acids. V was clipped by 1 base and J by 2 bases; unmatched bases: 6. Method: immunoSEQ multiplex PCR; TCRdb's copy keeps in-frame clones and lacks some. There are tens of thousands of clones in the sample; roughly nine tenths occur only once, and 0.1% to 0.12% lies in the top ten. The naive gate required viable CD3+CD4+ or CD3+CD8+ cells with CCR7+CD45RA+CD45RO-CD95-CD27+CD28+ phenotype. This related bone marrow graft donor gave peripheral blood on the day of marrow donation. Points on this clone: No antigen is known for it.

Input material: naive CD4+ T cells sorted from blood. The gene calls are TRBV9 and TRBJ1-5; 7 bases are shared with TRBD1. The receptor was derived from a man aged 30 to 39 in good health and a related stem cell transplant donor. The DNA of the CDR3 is TGTGCCAGCAGCGTACCCGACAGGGACGGCAATCAGCCCCAGCATTTT. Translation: CASSVPDRDGNQPQHF.